These T cell receptor beta chains were read from a single sample in a study of blood T cell repertoires in COVID-19. Clones were read by immunoSEQ multiplex PCR, and TCRdb kept only the in-frame ones, dropping some. The table includes about 260,000 clones, around nine tenths detected once. The sample consisted of peripheral blood. The receptors stem from a man aged 40-50 years with active or convalescent COVID-19. The CDR3 runs from the conserved cysteine through the conserved F or W. Clone size is stated in some rows and not others, as once, few, many or a class when expanded.

>TRBV11-3|NA
CASSPRTSGRYEQFF
>TRBV6-5|NA
CAATSQRGYYGYTF
>TRBV5-6|NA
CASSTTDRADGYTF
>TRBV6-5|NA
CASTTKPGINYGYTF
>TRBV2|NA
CASSDLLGQGSYGYTF
>TRBV4-2|NA
CASSQGGKGNEKLFF
>TRBV7-8|NA
CASGGQTADWEVVHTQYF
>TRBV4-2|NA
CASSPLSGDRGETQYF
>TRBV9|NA
CASSAGGTGVTSNQPQHF
>TRBV5-4|NA
CASSPIRQGFNTEAFF
>TRBV25-1|NA
CASSERGTGTDTQYF
>TRBV29-1|NA
CSVGTGHTGELFF
>TRBV5-6|NA
CASSLGREIYGYTF
>TRBV28|NA
CASSSSSRGPQHF
>TRBV6-1|NA
CASSEGQIYEQYF
>TRBV30|NA
CAWNPGQGDTGELFF
>TRBV3-1/TRBV3-2|once
CASRQGFGDTEAFF
>TRBV9|few
CASSPGKVHVRTDTQYF
>TRBV5-5|NA
CASSLIPGQRPYEQYF
>TRBV20-1|few
CSASATSGKTDTQYF
>TRBV19|NA
CASTPTRYNSPLHF
>TRBV6-5|NA
CASSYPGKEAFF
>TRBV24-1|NA
CATSDGTAVYGYTF
>TRBV11-2|NA
CASSWTSGRAPHNEQFF
>TRBV10-3|NA
CAISESFRASGRQETQYF
>TRBV14|NA
CASSQVSGNTEAFF
>TRBV20-1|NA
CSASPPGGYQPQHF
>TRBV5-1|NA
CASSTPGGGDEQYF
>TRBV6-5|NA
CASSPGYNTEAFF
>TRBV11-2|NA
CASSLRRGETQYF
>TRBV11-3|NA
CASSPTRETQYF
>TRBV2|NA
CTSSEIPTGGNSPLHF
>TRBV11-3|NA
CASSSVTSKQFF
>TRBV5-1|NA
CASSIGQGLYEQYF
>TRBV5-1|NA
CASSLAGVLPYEQYF
>TRBV11-3|NA
CASGRTGSNYGYTF
>TRBV6-6|NA
CASSYSKNAIGNTIYF
>TRBV5-5|NA
CASSFGQSYEQYF
>TRBV10-1|NA
CASSPGDRPAAFF
>TRBV9|NA
CASSVQSGQTYEQYF
>TRBV18|NA
CASSPNSQAGETQYF
>TRBV6-6|NA
CASSYSTQGNTEAFF
>TRBV10-2|NA
CASSEHRDYQFF
>TRBV7-3|NA
CASSPSGSGTDTQYF
>TRBV7-2|few
CASSLEAYQETQYF
>TRBV11-2|NA
CASSLEHSGKAFF
>TRBV30|NA
CAWRLKAGTEAFF
>TRBV7-7|NA
CASSAGPYTGANTGELFF
>TRBV10-3|NA
CAISSRPSGDGELFF
>TRBV18|NA
CASSPPGQGVNGVNEQFF
>TRBV3-1/TRBV3-2|NA
CASSQAPSGSAGGELFF
>TRBV2|NA
CASGETWEKLFF
>TRBV3-1/TRBV3-2|once
CASSQRTAGYTF
>TRBV5-8|NA
CASSLGLRINEQFF
>TRBV19|NA
CASSIGTGNTEAFF
>TRBV6-5|NA
CATKRTGGPEAFF